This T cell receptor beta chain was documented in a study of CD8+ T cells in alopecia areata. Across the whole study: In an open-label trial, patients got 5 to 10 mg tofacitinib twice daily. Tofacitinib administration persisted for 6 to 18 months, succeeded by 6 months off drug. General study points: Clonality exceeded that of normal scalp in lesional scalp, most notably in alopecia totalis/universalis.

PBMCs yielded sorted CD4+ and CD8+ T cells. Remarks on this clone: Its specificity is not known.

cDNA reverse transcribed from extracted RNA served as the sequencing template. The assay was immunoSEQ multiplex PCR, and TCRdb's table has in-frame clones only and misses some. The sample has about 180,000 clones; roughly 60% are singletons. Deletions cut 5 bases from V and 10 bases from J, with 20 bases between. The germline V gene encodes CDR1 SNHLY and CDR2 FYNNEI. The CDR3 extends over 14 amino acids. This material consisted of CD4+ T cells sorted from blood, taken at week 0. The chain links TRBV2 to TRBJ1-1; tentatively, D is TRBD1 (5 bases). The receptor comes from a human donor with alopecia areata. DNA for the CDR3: TGTGCCAGCAGTACAAACTACAGGCGTCGTGGAGCTTTCTTT. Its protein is CASSTNYRRRGAFF.